The present T cell receptor beta chain was sequenced within a study of T cell responses to AZD1222 COVID-19 vaccine. CDR3 length equals 14 residues. V lost 0 bases and J 4 bases, leaving 9 bases between the germline ends. Germline V gene data show CDR1 as KGHSH and CDR2 as LQKENI. Sequenced by immunoSEQ multiplex PCR; TCRdb stores in-frame clones only, minus some. The sample consists of some 130,000 clones, about 90% of them appearing once. The specimen comprised peripheral blood, sampled on day 0 of AZD1222 vaccination. This chain uses TRBV18 with TRBJ1-2; D is unclear. This clonotype was obtained from an adult in good health. In DNA, the CDR3 is TGTGCCAGCTCACCACCAGGGTCTGGCTATGGCTACACCTTC. It encodes CASSPPGSGYGYTF.